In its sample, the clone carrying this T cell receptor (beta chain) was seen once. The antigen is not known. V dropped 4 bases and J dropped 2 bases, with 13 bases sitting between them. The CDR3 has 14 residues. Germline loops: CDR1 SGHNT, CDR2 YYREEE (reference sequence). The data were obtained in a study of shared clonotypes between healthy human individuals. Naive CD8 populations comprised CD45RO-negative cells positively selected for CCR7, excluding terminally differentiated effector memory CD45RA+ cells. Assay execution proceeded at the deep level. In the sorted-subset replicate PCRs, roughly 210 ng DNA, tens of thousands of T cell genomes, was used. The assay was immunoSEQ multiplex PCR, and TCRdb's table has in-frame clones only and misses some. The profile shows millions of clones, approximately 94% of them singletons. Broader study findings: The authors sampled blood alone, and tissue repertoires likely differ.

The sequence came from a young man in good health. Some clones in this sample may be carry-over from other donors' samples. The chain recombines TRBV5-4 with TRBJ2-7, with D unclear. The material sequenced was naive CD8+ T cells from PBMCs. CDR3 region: CASSDTLETYEQYF. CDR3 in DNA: TGTGCCAGCAGCGATACTCTAGAGACCTACGAGCAGTACTTC.